This TCR beta chain was profiled in a study of neoadjuvant anti-PD-1 for oral cavity cancer. The V gene lost 2 bases and the J gene lost 4 bases, with 15 bases spanning the gap. CDR3 length: 15 residues. Germline CDR1 reads SGHTA; CDR2 reads FQGTGA. About this clone: The antigen is unknown.

The method was immunoSEQ multiplex PCR; TCRdb's version includes in-frame clones alone and lacks a portion of them. The sample shows 15,000 or so clones, around 62% of them seen only once. Stage II-IVA oral cavity squamous cell carcinoma was new and untreated by systemic or radiation therapy. Study-wide results and caveats: Treg/Th17 ratio rose with pretreatment blood and fell with post-treatment tumor TCRbeta clonality.

V usage is TRBV7-3 and J usage is TRBJ2-7, with D possibly matching TRBD1 (5 bases). The receptor comes from a person aged 35-79 years with oral cavity squamous cell carcinoma. The starting material was PBMCs, obtained before nivolumab (anti-PD-1) treatment. For the CDR3, the DNA is TGTGCCAGCAGCTTAGCAGCAGGGTTCTTATACGAGCAGTACTTC. Protein product: CASSLAAGFLYEQYF.